This T cell receptor beta chain was sequenced during a study of cytomegalovirus exposure and HLA in healthy donors. Findings of the study overall: Immune exposure was documented only through CMV serostatus. TCR beta V- and J-gene trimming was later associated with a missense DCLRE1C variant.

CDR3 size: 15 residues. The ends were cut back, 5 bases at V and 4 bases at J, with 17 bases in the middle. The germline V gene encodes CDR1 MDHEN and CDR2 SYDVKM. Donors showed nominal health when sampled, although they likely had unrecorded immune exposures. PCR involved 60 Vbeta and 13 Jbeta primers. The repertoire was sequenced with immunoSEQ multiplex PCR; TCRdb's copy has only in-frame clones and lacks some. Its table records some 51,000 clones. For this clone: Its antigen is not known.

The source material was PBMCs. The chain links TRBV28 to TRBJ1-1; D is perhaps TRBD1 (6 bases). The sequence derives from a man aged 35 to 55 in good health and CMV-seropositive. This CDR3 is CASSVPGTGPTEAFF. The CDR3 bases are TGTGCCAGCAGTGTCCCAGGAACAGGGCCCACTGAAGCTTTCTTT.